The 19 T cell receptor beta chains below all came from one sample that was sequenced in a study of early T cells in non-severe SARS-CoV-2 infection. TCRdb fed the 5' RACE reads into MiXCR, producing one record per CDR3 protein. The table lists over 45,000 distinct CDR3 sequences, about 5.6% of them singletons, with roughly 4.7% in the top ten. The source material was whole blood. The source is an adult who was a healthcare worker with PCR-confirmed SARS-CoV-2 infection or an uninfected control (not recorded which).

This rearrangement joins TRBV10-3 to TRBJ2-3, with D possibly called TRBD1 or TRBD2 (6 bases each). V lost 4 bases, J lost 7 bases, and 21 bases lay in between. The CDR3 contains 16 residues. Germline assignment: CDR1 ENHRY and CDR2 SYGVKD. The CDR3 loop reads CAISGRGEALTNTQYF. CDR3 nucleotides: TGTGCCATCAGTGGGAGGGGGGAGGCGCTGACGAATACGCAGTATTTT.

At least ten counts were recorded for this clonotype. The CDR3 spells CASSLRIATTGDVGFF. The CDR3 bases are TGTGCCAGCTCACTACGGATAGCAACGACAGGGGACGTCGGTTTCTTT. The rearrangement links TRBV18 to TRBJ1-1, with TRBD1 matching 8 bases. V lost 4 bases to trimming and J lost 13 bases; unmatched junction nucleotides: 20. Germline CDR1 is KGHSH and CDR2 is LQKENI. CDR3 length: 16 residues.

The chain employs TRBV7-2 and TRBJ2-2; TRBD2 might be the D (5 bases). Germline CDR1 and CDR2: SGHTA and FQGNSA. The germline V and J ends were trimmed by 4 bases and 4 bases, with 13 bases remaining between them. The CDR3 consists of 15 residues. CDR3 nucleotide sequence: TGTGCCAGCAGCTCCCGAGGGTGGGCCACCGGGGAGCTGTTTTTT. Translation: CASSSRGWATGELFF.

This clonotype was seen at least ten times. The chain recombines TRBV20-1 with TRBJ2-2; tentatively, D is TRBD1 (6 bases). Germline V CDR1 and CDR2: DFQATT, SNEGSKA (reference sequence). The CDR3 consists of 13 residues. With 1 base removed from V and 10 bases from J, the gap between germline ends came to 13 bases. The CDR3 spells CSARAMTGLELFF. DNA of the CDR3: TGCAGTGCTAGAGCTATGACAGGACTGGAGCTGTTTTTT.

This clonotype was detected ten times or more. The V gene is TRBV5-4, the J gene TRBJ2-1, with D tentatively TRBD2 (6 bases). The CDR3 length is 13 residues. Trimming took off 4 bases at V and 7 bases at J, with 12 bases between the two ends. In germline, CDR1 is SGHNT, CDR2 YYREEE (reference sequence). CDR3 residues: CASSLGLKNEQFF. In nucleotides, the CDR3 is TGTGCCAGCAGCCTGGGACTGAAGAATGAGCAGTTCTTC. The complete variable domain, with remaining parts taken from reference TRBV5-4 and TRBJ2-1, reads ETGVTQSPTHLIKTRGQQVTLRCSSQSGHNTVSWYQQALGQGPQFIFQYYREEENGRGNFPPRFSGLQFPNYSSELNVNALELDDSALYLCASSLGLKNEQFFGPGTRLTVL.

The chain links TRBV11-2 to TRBJ2-3; unclear D gene. CDR1 and CDR2 from the germline V gene are SGHAT and FQNNGV. The CDR3 is 13 residues long. V lost 4 bases, J lost 3 bases, and 8 bases lay in between. CDR3 region: CASSSFPTDTQYF. Here the CDR3 DNA reads TGTGCCAGCAGCTCGTTCCCAACAGATACGCAGTATTTT.

This rearrangement joins TRBV29-1 to TRBJ2-3, with TRBD2 matching over 10 bases. This CDR3 region has 15 residues. CDR1 is SQVTM and CDR2 is ANQGSEA in the germline V gene. V shed 1 base and J 1 base; nucleotides not matched to a gene: 2. CDR3: CSVEGTSGGTDTQYF. The CDR3 DNA reads TGCAGCGTTGAAGGTACTAGCGGGGGCACAGATACGCAGTATTTT.

Many counts were recorded for this clonotype. The chain is built from TRBV6-5 and TRBJ2-5, with no clear D. The germline V gene has CDR1 MNHEY and CDR2 SVGAGI. This CDR3 comprises 12 residues. V gave up 7 bases and J gave up 3 bases, with 9 bases separating them. CDR3 sequence reads: CASNRDEETQYF. The CDR3 nucleotides read TGTGCCAGCAATCGAGACGAAGAGACCCAGTACTTC.

This rearrangement joins TRBV5-1 to TRBJ2-3; D might be TRBD1 (5 bases). V was trimmed by 0 bases and J by 4 bases, leaving 12 bases between them. Germline V gene lookup returns CDR1 SGHRS and CDR2 YFSETQ. CDR3 length: 15 amino acids. DNA for the CDR3: TGCGCCAGCAGCTTGGACAGGCCCACCTCAGATACGCAGTATTTT. Amino acids: CASSLDRPTSDTQYF.

The rearrangement uses TRBV27 and TRBJ2-1; D gene ambiguous. CDR1 and CDR2 (germline): MNHEY, SMNVEV (reference sequence). The V end lost 6 bases, the J end lost 7 bases, and 7 bases lay between the germline ends. The CDR3 totals 11 residues. This CDR3 is CASRQQNEQFF. The CDR3 coding sequence is TGTGCCAGCAGACAACAGAATGAGCAGTTCTTC.

The chain combines TRBV29-1 with TRBJ2-1, with TRBD2 matching 9 bases. This CDR3 is built from 15 residues. Germline CDR1 reads SQVTM; CDR2 reads ANQGSEA. V shed 5 bases and J 6 bases; nucleotides not matched to a gene: 11. The CDR3 region is CSVRPGLASSNEQFF. The CDR3 DNA follows: TGCAGCGTTAGGCCCGGACTAGCGAGCTCCAATGAGCAGTTCTTC.

This clonotype turned up a few times. The genes are TRBV18 and TRBJ2-3, with D hard to call. Germline CDR1 KGHSH, CDR2 LQKENI. Trimming shortened V by 0 bases and J by 6 bases, and 7 bases separated the two germline ends. This CDR3 has 13 residues. CDR3 DNA sequence: TGTGCCAGCTCACCACCTGGCAGGGATACGCAGTATTTT. Protein sequence: CASSPPGRDTQYF.

The CDR3 here is CASSRERASGSNEQFF. DNA for the CDR3: TGTGCCAGCAGCCGAGAAAGGGCTAGCGGGAGTAATGAGCAGTTCTTC. The rearrangement uses TRBV3-1 and TRBJ2-1; 10 positions agree with TRBD2. Germline CDR1 reads LGHDT; CDR2 reads YNNKEL (reference sequence). The CDR3 is 16 residues long. Trimming at V came to 4 bases and at J to 7 bases, leaving 10 bases not matched to a gene.

This clonotype was seen at least ten times. V usage is TRBV29-1 and J usage is TRBJ1-1; 8 bases match TRBD1. J gave up 7 bases and V 8 bases, and 9 bases lay outside the gene matches. Germline CDR1 SQVTM, CDR2 ANQGSEA. The CDR3 runs to 12 residues. CDR3 sequence reads: CSTKGTGVEAFF. The CDR3 DNA reads as TGCAGCACTAAGGGGACAGGCGTTGAAGCTTTCTTT.

This clonotype was observed many times. The V gene is TRBV29-1, the J gene TRBJ2-2; D assignment may be TRBD1 or TRBD2 (5 bases each). Germline-derived CDR1 and CDR2 are SQVTM and ANQGSEA. V was trimmed by 4 bases and J by 0 bases, leaving 9 bases between them. The CDR3 runs to 14 residues. CDR3 nucleotides: TGCAGCGTTGGGTGGGACCCGAACACCGGGGAGCTGTTTTTT. This codes for CSVGWDPNTGELFF.

This clonotype was detected ten times or more. The chain is built from TRBV29-1 and TRBJ2-7, with TRBD1 matching over 10 bases. CDR1 is SQVTM and CDR2 is ANQGSEA in the germline V gene. Losses at the gene ends were 6 bases for V and 0 bases for J; bases not matched to a gene: 5. The CDR3 spans 14 residues. The CDR3 nucleotides read TGCAGCGTCTCCGGGACAGGGGCCTCCTACGAGCAGTACTTC. Amino acid sequence: CSVSGTGASYEQYF.

This clonotype came up many times. The V gene is TRBV7-6, the J gene TRBJ2-1; D may be TRBD2 (5 bases). The CDR3 is 15 residues long. V lost 5 bases and J lost 6, with 17 bases in between. CDR1 and CDR2 (germline): SGHVS, FNYEAQ. The DNA of the CDR3 is TGTGCCAGCAGCGGCACTAGACCGATGATCAATGAGCAGTTCTTC. Protein product: CASSGTRPMINEQFF.

Only a few counts were recorded for this clonotype. As the CDR3 is not closed by the conserved phenylalanine or tryptophan, this likely results from a read error. The rearrangement uses TRBV7-8 and TRBJ2-7; D unclear. The CDR3 extends over 15 amino acids. Trimming removed 0 bases at V and 3 bases at J, with 12 bases between. Germline CDR1 reads SGHVS; CDR2 reads FQNEAQ. Here the CDR3 DNA reads TGTGCCAGCAGCTTAGCAGGTCCCAGCTACTACGAGCAGTACTCC. This encodes CASSLAGPSYYEQYS.

This clonotype appeared many times. The V and J genes are TRBV27 and TRBJ2-7, with a weak D call TRBD2 (5 bases). CDR3 length: 12 amino acids. Germline V gene sequence: CDR1 MNHEY, CDR2 SMNVEV (reference sequence). V was clipped by 5 bases and J by 7 bases, with 12 bases between them. CDR3 amino acids: CASSTGPGEQYF. CDR3 coding DNA: TGTGCCAGCAGTACGGGCCCGGGGGAGCAGTACTTC.